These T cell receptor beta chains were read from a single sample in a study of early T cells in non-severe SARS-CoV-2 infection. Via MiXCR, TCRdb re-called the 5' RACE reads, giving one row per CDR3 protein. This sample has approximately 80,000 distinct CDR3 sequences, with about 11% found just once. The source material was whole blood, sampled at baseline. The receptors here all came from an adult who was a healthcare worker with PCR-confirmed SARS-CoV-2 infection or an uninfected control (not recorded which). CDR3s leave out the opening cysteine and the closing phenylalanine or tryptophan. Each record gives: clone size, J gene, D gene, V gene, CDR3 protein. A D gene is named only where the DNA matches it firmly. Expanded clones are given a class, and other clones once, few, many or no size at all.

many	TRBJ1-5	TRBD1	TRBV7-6	ASSPRPGTGAVGQPQH
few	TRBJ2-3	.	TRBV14	ASSQDLATLSTDTQY
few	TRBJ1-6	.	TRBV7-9	ASSYETIHRDSPLH
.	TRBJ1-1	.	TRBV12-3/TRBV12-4	ASSIREATRAF
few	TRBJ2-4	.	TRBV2	ASSTGAKNIQY
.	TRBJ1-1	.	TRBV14	ASSQPGQDRVNTEAF
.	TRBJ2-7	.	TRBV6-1	ASTLDGHRDEQY
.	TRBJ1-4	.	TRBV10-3	AISDLSRPEKLF
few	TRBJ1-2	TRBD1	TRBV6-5	ASSQGDSAYGYT
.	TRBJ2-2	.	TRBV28	ASTPRAITGELF
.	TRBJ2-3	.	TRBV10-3	AISGLGSDTQY
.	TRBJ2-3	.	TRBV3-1	ASSEASITDTQY
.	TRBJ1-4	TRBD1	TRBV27	ASSTTPGTAATTNEKLF
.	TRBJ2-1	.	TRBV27	ASRGGLTGSYNEQF
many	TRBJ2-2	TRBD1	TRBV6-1	ASSGGQSNTGELF
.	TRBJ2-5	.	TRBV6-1	ASSAKISPRQETQY
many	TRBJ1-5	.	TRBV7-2	ASSSSGASNQPQH
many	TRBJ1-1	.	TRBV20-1	SANAGQNTEAF
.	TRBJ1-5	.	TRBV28	AFGRFNQPQH
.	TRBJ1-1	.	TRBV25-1	ASAEGSREAF
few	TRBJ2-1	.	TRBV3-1	ASSQEGHHNEQF
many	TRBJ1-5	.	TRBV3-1	ASSQGLSNQPQH
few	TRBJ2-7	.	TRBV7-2	ASSLGVGGEQY